What follows is one TCR beta chain and its context. Its antigen is still unknown. V shed 5 bases, J shed 3 bases, and the junction held 2 bases outside the gene matches. Germline V gene lookup returns CDR1 MDHEN and CDR2 SYDVKM. The CDR3 runs 14 residues. The treatment was: 15 to 20 received Ad26.COV2.S at low or high dose, single or two shots; about 5 received placebo; per-sample allocation not given. Following the first vaccine or placebo injection, samples were taken on day 63. The data derive from a study of Ad26.COV2.S vaccination and SARS-CoV-2 variants. The overall study: Vaccine-arm donor from the placebo-controlled COV1001 Ad26.COV2.S trial. Into the muscle, Ad26.COV2.S was dosed once or twice, 56 days apart. Study-wide points: Placebo recipients showed lower spike-specific TCR breadth than vaccinees. Placebo and vaccine recipients had non-spike TCR breadth that was similar.

The method was immunoSEQ multiplex PCR; TCRdb's version includes in-frame clones alone and lacks a portion of them. The sample comprises roughly 450,000 clones, more than 80% of which are singletons, and more than 9% rests with the top ten. The TCR originated in a person aged 18 to 65 who received the Ad26.COV2.S COVID-19 vaccine or a placebo. V gene TRBV28 combines with J gene TRBJ2-7, with 12 nucleotides matching TRBD2. Source: peripheral blood, taken in a trial of Ad26.COV2.S vaccine versus placebo. CDR3 in DNA: TGTGCCAGCAGTACGACTAGCGGGAGCTACGAGCAGTACTTC. It specifies CASSTTSGSYEQYF.